These 20 T cell receptor beta chains were sequenced from one sample in a study of CD8+CD57+ T cells in acquired aplastic anemia. It was patients with CD8+CD57+ cell expansion by flow cytometry who were chosen for sequencing. Both TCR beta VDJ combination and CDR3 sequence profiling were carried out. Genomic DNA was the template for this profiling. Each CDR3 protein gets one entry after TCRdb re-called the reads with MiXCR. The table records 200,000 to 250,000 distinct CDR3 sequences, approximately 65% of them present only once. Material: sorted CD4+, CD8+, or CD8+CD57+ T cells (not recorded which) from PBMCs. These receptors were taken from a human donor with aplastic anemia.

The V and J genes are TRBV15 and TRBJ1-1, with D unclear. Germline CDR1 is LNHNV and CDR2 is YYDKDF (reference sequence). The CDR3 sequence is 16 residues long. The V end was cut by 0 bases, the J end by 6 bases, with 17 bases between. The CDR3 spells CATSREGLGLSPEAFF. The CDR3 nucleotides are TGTGCCACCAGCAGAGAAGGATTAGGGCTGAGCCCTGAAGCTTTCTTT. The whole variable domain, remainder taken from reference TRBV15 and TRBJ1-1, is DAMVIQNPRYQVTQFGKPVTLSCSQTLNHNVMYWYQQKSSQAPKLLFHYYDKDFNNEADTPDNFQSRRPNTSFCFLDIRSPGLGDTAMYLCATSREGLGLSPEAFFGQGTRLTVV.

This clonotype was seen a handful of times. The CDR3 sequence is CASSLSTAGYEQYF. In nucleotides, the CDR3 is TGTGCCAGCAGCTTGTCGACGGCGGGCTACGAGCAGTACTTC. V is TRBV5-8 and J is TRBJ2-7; weak D call: TRBD2 (5 bases). Germline V lookup: CDR1 SGHTS, CDR2 YDEGEE. This CDR3 is built from 14 residues. Deletions cut 1 base from V and 3 bases from J, with 11 bases between.

This chain connects TRBV5-6 to TRBJ2-1; D is ambiguous. CDR3 length equals 12 residues. Germline loops: CDR1 SGHDT, CDR2 YYEEEE. V was shortened by 3 bases and J by 8 bases, with 9 bases between the two germline ends. The CDR3 spells CASSSMFHEQFF. CDR3 DNA: TGTGCCAGCAGCTCAATGTTTCATGAGCAGTTCTTC. Using reference TRBV5-6 and TRBJ2-1 for the parts outside the CDR3, the full variable domain is DAGVTQSPTHLIKTRGQQVTLRCSPKSGHDTVSWYQQALGQGPQFIFQYYEEEERQRGNFPDRFSGHQFPNYSSELNVNALLLGDSALYLCASSSMFHEQFFGPGTRLTVL.

There are many counts of this clonotype. This chain joins TRBV7-9 and TRBJ2-7; D not certain. This CDR3 comprises 14 residues. Germline lookup yields CDR1 SEHNR and CDR2 FQNEAQ (reference sequence). V was clipped by 4 bases and J by 3 bases, with 13 bases between them. The CDR3 bases are TGTGCCAGCAGCTCGACGGACGGAAACTACGAGCAGTACTTC. It specifies CASSSTDGNYEQYF.

This clonotype was observed a handful of times. CDR3 protein: CASSVQNSPLHF. The CDR3 DNA is TGTGCCAGTAGCGTTCAGAATTCACCCCTCCACTTT. The gene calls are TRBV19 and TRBJ1-6; D is ambiguous. Germline values: CDR1 LNHDA, CDR2 SQIVND (reference sequence). This CDR3 contains 12 residues. Trimming stripped 6 bases from V and 7 bases from J, with 7 bases between.

V usage is TRBV7-3 and J usage is TRBJ2-1; TRBD2 matches at 12 bases. This CDR3 has 14 residues. Germline V gives CDR1 SGHTA, CDR2 FQGTGA. The J segment lost 7 bases and the V segment lost 4 bases, leaving 2 bases of the junction unmatched. The CDR3 DNA reads as TGTGCCAGCAGCTCCGGGACTAGCGGGAATGAGCAGTTCTTC. Its translation: CASSSGTSGNEQFF.

As regards this clonotype: The junction does not match germline at one end; this may be a read error. The V and J genes are TRBV12-3 or TRBV12-4 and TRBJ2-1; TRBD1 matches at 7 bases. The CDR3 totals 14 residues. The CDR3 here is CASSLGGQTPRFDF. The CDR3 nucleotides read TGTGCCAGCAGTCTAGGGGGCCAGACCCCTCGCTTCGACTTC.

This clonotype was seen a handful of times. The chain combines TRBV5-1 with TRBJ1-2; a weak D match, TRBD1 (5 bases). Trimming stripped 1 base from V and 7 bases from J, with 20 bases between. Germline-derived CDR1 and CDR2 are SGHRS and YFSETQ. There are 16 residues in the CDR3. As DNA, the CDR3 is TGCGCCAGCAGCTTGCGTCCCGGGACGGGGACCAGTGGCTACACCTTC. Its protein is CASSLRPGTGTSGYTF.

As regards this clonotype: Because the CDR3 is missing its conserved closing phenylalanine or tryptophan, this is likely a read error. The J gene is TRBJ2-1, the V gene TRBV2; TRBD1 matches at 7 bases. J gave up 7 bases and V 8 bases, and 14 bases lay outside the gene matches. The germline V gene encodes CDR1 SNHLY and CDR2 FYNNEI. This CDR3 is 15 amino acids long. The CDR3 spells CASSPVGTAENEQFL. The CDR3 DNA is TGTGCCAGCTCCCCTGTCGGGACAGCCGAGAATGAGCAGTTCCTC.

This clonotype has just a few counts. As DNA, the CDR3 is TGTGCCAGCAGCTTAACAGGGGACCACGAGCAGTACTTC. Amino acid sequence: CASSLTGDHEQYF. The V call is TRBV7-3, the J call TRBJ2-7; D may be TRBD1 or TRBD2 (5 bases each). Germline loops: CDR1 SGHTA, CDR2 FQGTGA. Trimming took off 0 bases at V and 5 bases at J, with 8 bases between the two ends. This CDR3 spans 13 amino acids.

The V call is TRBV20-1, the J call TRBJ1-1; D gene uncertain. Trimming left V 5 bases short and J 2 bases short, with 9 bases between. Per germline, CDR1 DFQATT and CDR2 SNEGSKA (reference sequence). The CDR3 contains 12 residues. CDR3 in DNA: TGCAGTGCTTCGGACGGCAACACTGAAGCTTTCTTT. Translated, it gives CSASDGNTEAFF.

As concerns this clonotype: One end of the junction fails to match germline, which may point to a read error. The V gene is TRBV7-9, the J gene TRBJ2-6; D gene unclear. CDR1 SEHNR and CDR2 FQNEAQ come from the germline V gene (reference sequence). The CDR3 is 13 residues long. The CDR3 DNA reads as TGCGCCAGCAGCCAGGTCTTTGGGAACACTGAAGCTTTC. Its protein is CASSQVFGNTEAF.

The chain couples TRBV20-1 to TRBJ1-5; no firm D call. The CDR3 totals 15 residues. Between the trimmed V and J ends, which lost 3 bases and 1 base, there was a span of 13 bases. CDR1 is DFQATT, CDR2 SNEGSKA, per germline (reference sequence). The CDR3 nucleotides read TGCAGTGCTAGTTTCGGGGTAGCGAGCAATCAGCCCCAGCATTTT. It yields the protein CSASFGVASNQPQHF.

V and J are TRBV7-9 and TRBJ1-2; no reliable D call. CDR3 length equals 13 residues. The germline CDR1 and CDR2 sequences are SEHNR and FQNEAQ (reference sequence). Trimming left V 2 bases short and J 3 bases short, with 7 bases between. CDR3 loop: CASSLRRHYGYTF. CDR3 nucleotides: TGTGCCAGCAGCTTACGACGGCACTATGGCTACACCTTC.

V usage is TRBV29-1 and J usage is TRBJ2-3, with 7 bases fitting TRBD1. In germline, CDR1 is SQVTM, CDR2 ANQGSEA. The CDR3 runs 15 residues. V was pared by 2 bases and J by 5 bases, with 10 bases of the junction left unmatched. The CDR3 protein is CSVERQGDLGDTQYF. The CDR3 nucleotides are TGCAGCGTTGAACGCCAGGGGGATTTGGGAGATACGCAGTATTTT.

This clonotype has at least ten counts. V gene TRBV13 combines with J gene TRBJ2-7, with D tentatively TRBD2 (6 bases). CDR1 and CDR2 (germline): PRHDT, FYEKMQ (reference sequence). V was clipped by 2 bases and J by 0 bases, with 11 bases between them. CDR3 length: 15 residues. The CDR3 region is CASSLRDGGSYEQYF. For the CDR3, the DNA is TGTGCCAGCAGCTTACGGGACGGGGGCTCCTACGAGCAGTACTTC.

The V and J genes are TRBV5-1 and TRBJ2-3; D is perhaps TRBD2 (5 bases). The CDR3 covers 16 residues. The V and J ends lost 3 bases and 2 bases respectively, with 16 bases between them. In germline, CDR1 is SGHRS, CDR2 YFSETQ. CDR3 sequence (DNA): TGCGCCAGCAGCTACTCTCCAGGACTGGCCACAGATACGCAGTATTTT. This gives the protein CASSYSPGLATDTQYF.

A single count supports this clonotype. The chain combines TRBV7-3 with TRBJ1-1; 11 bases are a match to TRBD1. Germline V gene sequence: CDR1 SGHTA, CDR2 FQGTGA. This CDR3 region has 16 residues. V gave up 0 bases and J gave up 0 bases; unmatched junction bases: 0. CDR3 in amino acids: CASSLTGQGVNTEAFF. Written as DNA, the CDR3 is TGTGCCAGCAGCTTAACGGGACAGGGGGTGAACACTGAAGCTTTCTTT.

This sequence joins TRBV9 and TRBJ1-3; maybe TRBD1 (5 bases). Germline CDR1 reads SGDLS; CDR2 reads YYNGEE. CDR3 length: 18 amino acids. V lost 4 bases and J 0 bases, leaving 20 bases between the germline ends. The CDR3 DNA sequence: TGTGCCAGCAGCCCCGAGGAGCTGACAGTTCGCTCTGGAAACACCATATATTTT. This sequence encodes CASSPEELTVRSGNTIYF.

This clonotype has just one count. The V call is TRBV10-3, the J call TRBJ1-1; D is possibly TRBD1 (5 bases). The CDR3 is 15 residues long. Germline CDR1 is ENHRY and CDR2 is SYGVKD. Trimming left V 0 bases short and J 1 base short, with 9 bases between. The CDR3 nucleotides are TGTGCCATCAGTGAGTCGGGCGGGGGGAACACTGAAGCTTTCTTT. It translates to CAISESGGGNTEAFF.